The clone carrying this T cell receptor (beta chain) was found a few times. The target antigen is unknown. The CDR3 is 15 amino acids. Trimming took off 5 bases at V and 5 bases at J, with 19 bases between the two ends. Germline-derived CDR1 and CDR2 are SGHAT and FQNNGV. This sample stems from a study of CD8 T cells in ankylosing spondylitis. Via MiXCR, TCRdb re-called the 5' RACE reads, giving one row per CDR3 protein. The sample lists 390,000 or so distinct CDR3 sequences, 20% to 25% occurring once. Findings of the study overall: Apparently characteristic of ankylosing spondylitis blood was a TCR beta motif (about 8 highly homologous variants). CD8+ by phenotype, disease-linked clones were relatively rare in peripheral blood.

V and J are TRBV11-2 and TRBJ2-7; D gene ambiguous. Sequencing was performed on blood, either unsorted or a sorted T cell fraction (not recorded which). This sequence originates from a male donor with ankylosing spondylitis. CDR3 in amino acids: CASSPDPVQAHEQYF. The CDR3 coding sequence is TGTGCCAGCAGCCCAGACCCAGTCCAGGCCCACGAGCAGTACTTC.